The 5 T cell receptor beta chains below come from one sample, sequenced in a study of cytomegalovirus exposure and HLA in healthy donors. 60 Vbeta and 13 Jbeta primers were used in PCR. The protocol was immunoSEQ multiplex PCR, while the TCRdb copy is restricted to in-frame clones and leaves out a portion. The sample holds some 120,000 clones, about 77% seen once. Sequencing used PBMCs. The origin of the receptors is a man between 50 and 59 years old in good health and CMV-seronegative.

The chain combines TRBV28 with TRBJ2-7; D might be TRBD1 (6 bases). In germline, CDR1 is MDHEN, CDR2 SYDVKM. The CDR3 loop spans 15 amino acids. The V end was cut by 2 bases, the J end by 7 bases, with 18 bases between. The CDR3 DNA reads TGTGCCAGCAGTTTAGGGGGCGCTAGACCGGAGGAGCAGTACTTC. Residues: CASSLGGARPEEQYF.

The chain is built from TRBV25-1 and TRBJ2-3, with D possibly TRBD1 on 6 matching bases. Germline V CDR1 and CDR2: MGHDK, SYGVNS. CDR3 length equals 16 residues. V lost 6 bases and J lost 0, with 16 bases in between. CDR3 nucleotide sequence: TGTGCCAGCAGCGGAAAGTGGGGGCTAAGCACAGATACGCAGTATTTT. It codes for CASSGKWGLSTDTQYF.

The chain recombines TRBV7-8 with TRBJ2-7, with TRBD2 as a possible D gene (5 bases). V lost 5 bases, J lost 0 bases, and 14 bases lay in between. The germline V gene encodes CDR1 SGHVS and CDR2 FQNEAQ. CDR3 length equals 15 residues. CDR3 sequence reads: CASSPRGSSSYEQYF. In DNA, the CDR3 is TGTGCCAGCAGCCCCCGGGGTTCGAGCTCCTACGAGCAGTACTTC.

The chain carries TRBV9 and TRBJ2-7; D might be TRBD2 (6 bases). The CDR3 spans 16 residues. Between the trimmed V and J ends, which lost 4 bases and 6 bases, there was a span of 23 bases. The germline V gene has CDR1 SGDLS and CDR2 YYNGEE. The CDR3 loop is CASSPTPWGDLFEQYF. In DNA form, the CDR3 reads TGTGCCAGCAGCCCCACCCCCTGGGGGGATCTCTTCGAGCAGTACTTC.

This chain uses TRBV4-1 with TRBJ2-7, with TRBD2 matching 10 bases. Per the germline V gene, CDR1 is MGHRA and CDR2 is YSYEKL. CDR3 length: 17 amino acids. V was clipped by 2 bases and J by 3 bases; unmatched bases: 10. As DNA, the CDR3 is TGCGCCAGCAGCCAATACGCCGGACTAGCGGAGCTCTACGAGCAGTACTTC. This codes for CASSQYAGLAELYEQYF.